The T cell receptor (beta chain) described here comes from a study of monozygotic twins with inflammatory bowel disease. To note about this clonotype: Its specificity is unknown.

TCRdb re-analyzed the 5' RACE reads; it lists each CDR3 protein once, without DNA. This listing includes around 380,000 distinct CDR3 sequences. The V gene's germline CDR1 is MDHEN and CDR2 SYDVKM. CDR3 length: 15 amino acids. Study-level results: Differing T cell subtypes remained indistinguishable. Healthy twins showed more clonotype sharing with others than IBD patients, especially patients with disease activity.

The receptor was derived from a human donor with ulcerative colitis or Crohn's disease, or a healthy co-twin of an affected twin (not recorded which). This chain joins TRBV28 and TRBJ1-2; TCRdb reports TRBD1, a call that lacks DNA to check it against. Sequenced sample: blood. CDR3 protein: CATSPWGQDNHGYTF.